This T cell receptor (beta chain) was sequenced in a study of blood T cell repertoires in COVID-19 (dated by TCRdb to between 2020 and 2021). Context from the whole study: The collaborator samples originated in the United States, Italy and Spain and spanned the acute and convalescent phases of COVID-19. The material from the prospective study consisted of cDNA or gDNA derived from T cells, B-cell-depleted T cells, or PBMCs. The dataset comprised deeply sampled blood TCRbeta repertoires from subjects exposed to, actively infected with, or recovered from COVID-19. The repertoires were released in a freely available public database intended as a resource for research on the immune response to SARS-CoV-2. Samples came from the ongoing ImmuneRACE study (first 160 participants) plus 1,254 subjects from 6 global collaborators. Nearly every sample came with metadata listing a de-identified subject ID, COVID-19 status, age in years and sex. Where available, HLA class I and class II types were obtained from metadata supplied by the sample provider rather than from assay-based typing. Paper-wide results and their limitations: The amount of clinical and demographic metadata varied by source and participant and was provided uncurated.

About this clone itself: This receptor's antigen is unknown. Base qualities are not at hand, and no much larger clone is one base apart.

Each collaborating institution followed its own protocols to collect whole blood in K2EDTA tubes. Collaborator samples were shipped for TCRbeta analysis as frozen whole blood, isolated PBMCs, or DNA extracted from either sample type. The immunoSEQ Assay, a bias-controlled multiplex PCR, was used to amplify TCRbeta CDR3 regions from genomic DNA. The authors processed their data as follows. Nucleated cell counts per sample were estimated from amplification of reference gene primers within the assay. To quantify the absolute abundance of each unique TCRbeta CDR3 rearrangement, sequence reads were collapsed and filtered. For each sample, productive Simpson clonality was calculated as the square root of Simpson's diversity index over productive rearrangements. TCRdb took this table from immuneACCESS and kept in-frame rearrangements with V and J called. Such tables lack part of the clones; where checked against another copy, unresolved V genes explain under half of the gap, and the rest is unexplained. That table supplies the V and J calls and clone size; D and trimming were determined from the DNA. The sample data list hundreds of thousands of clones, and 85% of these were observed just once. 4.1% of the sample goes to the ten largest clones.

This sequence originates from a woman in her forties or fifties with active or convalescent COVID-19. The sample comprised peripheral blood.

The sequenced DNA: TGCGCCAGCAGCGGGAACTCGGGACAGGGGGCTAGTGGCTACACCTTC. The resulting protein is CASSGNSGQGASGYTF. The chain employs TRBV5-1 and TRBJ1-2, and 12 junctional nucleotides match TRBD1. Inclusive of the bounding cysteine and phenylalanine, the CDR3 is 16 residues long. CDR3 DNA only is kept here, 48 bases in frame from base 1. Here V drops 4 bases and J drops 7 bases, and the junction holds 11 bases not matched to any gene. CDR1 and CDR2, looked up from the germline V gene, are SGHRS and YFSETQ.